These T cell receptor beta chains were read from a single sample in a study of blood T cell repertoires in COVID-19. Sequenced by immunoSEQ multiplex PCR; TCRdb stores in-frame clones only, minus some. The profile shows some 60,000 clones, roughly 93% of them singletons. Sequenced sample: peripheral blood. The receptors shown here come from a human donor in a cohort sampled during active COVID-19. CDR3s include the opening cysteine and the closing phenylalanine or tryptophan. A D gene is named only where the DNA matches it firmly. Some rows have no size entry. The others give once, few or many, or a class for an expanded clone.

J gene: TRBJ2-3; V gene: TRBV12-3/TRBV12-4; D gene: NA; clone size: NA; CDR3 protein: CASSLRAADTQYF; CDR3 DNA: TGTGCCAGCAGCCTCCGAGCGGCGGATACGCAGTATTTT
J gene: TRBJ2-4; V gene: TRBV3-1/TRBV3-2; D gene: NA; clone size: NA; CDR3 protein: CASSQAVLAKNIQYF; CDR3 DNA: TGTGCCAGCAGCCAAGCAGTTCTAGCCAAAAACATTCAGTACTTC
J gene: TRBJ2-4; V gene: TRBV28; D gene: TRBD2; clone size: NA; CDR3 protein: CASSSSPGTSGTKNIQYF; CDR3 DNA: TGTGCCAGCAGTTCCTCCCCCGGGACTAGCGGAACCAAAAACATTCAGTACTTC
J gene: TRBJ1-1; V gene: TRBV5-8; D gene: TRBD1; clone size: NA; CDR3 protein: CASLTASDRENTEAFF; CDR3 DNA: TGTGCCTCACTGACCGCATCAGACAGGGAGAACACTGAAGCTTTCTTT
J gene: TRBJ2-7; V gene: TRBV6-2/TRBV6-3; D gene: NA; clone size: NA; CDR3 protein: CASSYSAGRGKNEQYF; CDR3 DNA: TGTGCCAGCAGTTACTCCGCCGGCAGGGGAAAAAACGAGCAGTACTTC
J gene: TRBJ2-1; V gene: TRBV28; D gene: TRBD2; clone size: once; CDR3 protein: CASSLESSGVYNEQFF; CDR3 DNA: TGTGCCAGCAGTTTAGAATCTAGCGGGGTTTACAATGAGCAGTTCTTC
J gene: TRBJ2-3; V gene: TRBV9; D gene: TRBD2; clone size: NA; CDR3 protein: CASSPGTRDSTQYF; CDR3 DNA: TGTGCCAGCAGCCCCGGGACTAGAGATTCTACGCAGTATTTT
J gene: TRBJ2-3; V gene: TRBV7-2; D gene: TRBD1; clone size: NA; CDR3 protein: CASSDRTGGDTQYF; CDR3 DNA: TGTGCCAGCAGCGACCGGACAGGGGGAGATACGCAGTATTTT
J gene: TRBJ1-2; V gene: TRBV19; D gene: NA; clone size: NA; CDR3 protein: CAFSGEGESYGYTF; CDR3 DNA: TGTGCCTTTTCGGGGGAGGGAGAATCCTATGGCTACACCTTC
J gene: TRBJ1-2; V gene: TRBV6-5; D gene: TRBD1; clone size: NA; CDR3 protein: CASSRGQGVLYGYTF; CDR3 DNA: TGTGCCAGCAGCCGCGGACAGGGGGTCCTATATGGCTACACCTTC
J gene: TRBJ2-7; V gene: TRBV7-2; D gene: NA; clone size: NA; CDR3 protein: CASSLADSTSYEQYF; CDR3 DNA: TGTGCCAGCAGCCTAGCAGACAGCACTTCCTACGAGCAGTACTTC
J gene: TRBJ2-3; V gene: TRBV6-2/TRBV6-3; D gene: TRBD2; clone size: NA; CDR3 protein: CASSFGGSGTDTQYF; CDR3 DNA: TGTGCCAGCAGTTTCGGGGGGAGTGGCACAGATACGCAGTATTTT
J gene: TRBJ2-3; V gene: TRBV19; D gene: TRBD1; clone size: once; CDR3 protein: CASSRTGGTDTQYF; CDR3 DNA: TGTGCCAGTAGTCGGACAGGGGGCACAGATACGCAGTATTTT
J gene: TRBJ1-1; V gene: TRBV12-3/TRBV12-4; D gene: TRBD1; clone size: few; CDR3 protein: CASSLGQGMEAFF; CDR3 DNA: TGTGCCAGCAGTTTAGGACAGGGGATGGAAGCTTTCTTT
J gene: TRBJ2-3; V gene: TRBV11-1; D gene: TRBD2; clone size: NA; CDR3 protein: CASSISSGRSDTQYF; CDR3 DNA: TGTGCCAGCAGCATCTCTAGCGGGAGGTCCGATACGCAGTATTTT
J gene: TRBJ2-7; V gene: TRBV7-2; D gene: TRBD1; clone size: NA; CDR3 protein: CATRTGGGPYEQYF; CDR3 DNA: TGTGCCACGAGAACAGGGGGTGGCCCCTACGAGCAGTACTTC
J gene: TRBJ2-5; V gene: TRBV9; D gene: NA; clone size: NA; CDR3 protein: CASSGGGPQETQYF; CDR3 DNA: TGTGCCAGCAGCGGGGGGGGGCCGCAAGAGACCCAGTACTTC
J gene: TRBJ1-5; V gene: TRBV7-9; D gene: TRBD1; clone size: NA; CDR3 protein: CASSRTGSNQPQHF; CDR3 DNA: TGTGCCAGCAGCCGGACAGGGAGCAATCAGCCCCAGCATTTT